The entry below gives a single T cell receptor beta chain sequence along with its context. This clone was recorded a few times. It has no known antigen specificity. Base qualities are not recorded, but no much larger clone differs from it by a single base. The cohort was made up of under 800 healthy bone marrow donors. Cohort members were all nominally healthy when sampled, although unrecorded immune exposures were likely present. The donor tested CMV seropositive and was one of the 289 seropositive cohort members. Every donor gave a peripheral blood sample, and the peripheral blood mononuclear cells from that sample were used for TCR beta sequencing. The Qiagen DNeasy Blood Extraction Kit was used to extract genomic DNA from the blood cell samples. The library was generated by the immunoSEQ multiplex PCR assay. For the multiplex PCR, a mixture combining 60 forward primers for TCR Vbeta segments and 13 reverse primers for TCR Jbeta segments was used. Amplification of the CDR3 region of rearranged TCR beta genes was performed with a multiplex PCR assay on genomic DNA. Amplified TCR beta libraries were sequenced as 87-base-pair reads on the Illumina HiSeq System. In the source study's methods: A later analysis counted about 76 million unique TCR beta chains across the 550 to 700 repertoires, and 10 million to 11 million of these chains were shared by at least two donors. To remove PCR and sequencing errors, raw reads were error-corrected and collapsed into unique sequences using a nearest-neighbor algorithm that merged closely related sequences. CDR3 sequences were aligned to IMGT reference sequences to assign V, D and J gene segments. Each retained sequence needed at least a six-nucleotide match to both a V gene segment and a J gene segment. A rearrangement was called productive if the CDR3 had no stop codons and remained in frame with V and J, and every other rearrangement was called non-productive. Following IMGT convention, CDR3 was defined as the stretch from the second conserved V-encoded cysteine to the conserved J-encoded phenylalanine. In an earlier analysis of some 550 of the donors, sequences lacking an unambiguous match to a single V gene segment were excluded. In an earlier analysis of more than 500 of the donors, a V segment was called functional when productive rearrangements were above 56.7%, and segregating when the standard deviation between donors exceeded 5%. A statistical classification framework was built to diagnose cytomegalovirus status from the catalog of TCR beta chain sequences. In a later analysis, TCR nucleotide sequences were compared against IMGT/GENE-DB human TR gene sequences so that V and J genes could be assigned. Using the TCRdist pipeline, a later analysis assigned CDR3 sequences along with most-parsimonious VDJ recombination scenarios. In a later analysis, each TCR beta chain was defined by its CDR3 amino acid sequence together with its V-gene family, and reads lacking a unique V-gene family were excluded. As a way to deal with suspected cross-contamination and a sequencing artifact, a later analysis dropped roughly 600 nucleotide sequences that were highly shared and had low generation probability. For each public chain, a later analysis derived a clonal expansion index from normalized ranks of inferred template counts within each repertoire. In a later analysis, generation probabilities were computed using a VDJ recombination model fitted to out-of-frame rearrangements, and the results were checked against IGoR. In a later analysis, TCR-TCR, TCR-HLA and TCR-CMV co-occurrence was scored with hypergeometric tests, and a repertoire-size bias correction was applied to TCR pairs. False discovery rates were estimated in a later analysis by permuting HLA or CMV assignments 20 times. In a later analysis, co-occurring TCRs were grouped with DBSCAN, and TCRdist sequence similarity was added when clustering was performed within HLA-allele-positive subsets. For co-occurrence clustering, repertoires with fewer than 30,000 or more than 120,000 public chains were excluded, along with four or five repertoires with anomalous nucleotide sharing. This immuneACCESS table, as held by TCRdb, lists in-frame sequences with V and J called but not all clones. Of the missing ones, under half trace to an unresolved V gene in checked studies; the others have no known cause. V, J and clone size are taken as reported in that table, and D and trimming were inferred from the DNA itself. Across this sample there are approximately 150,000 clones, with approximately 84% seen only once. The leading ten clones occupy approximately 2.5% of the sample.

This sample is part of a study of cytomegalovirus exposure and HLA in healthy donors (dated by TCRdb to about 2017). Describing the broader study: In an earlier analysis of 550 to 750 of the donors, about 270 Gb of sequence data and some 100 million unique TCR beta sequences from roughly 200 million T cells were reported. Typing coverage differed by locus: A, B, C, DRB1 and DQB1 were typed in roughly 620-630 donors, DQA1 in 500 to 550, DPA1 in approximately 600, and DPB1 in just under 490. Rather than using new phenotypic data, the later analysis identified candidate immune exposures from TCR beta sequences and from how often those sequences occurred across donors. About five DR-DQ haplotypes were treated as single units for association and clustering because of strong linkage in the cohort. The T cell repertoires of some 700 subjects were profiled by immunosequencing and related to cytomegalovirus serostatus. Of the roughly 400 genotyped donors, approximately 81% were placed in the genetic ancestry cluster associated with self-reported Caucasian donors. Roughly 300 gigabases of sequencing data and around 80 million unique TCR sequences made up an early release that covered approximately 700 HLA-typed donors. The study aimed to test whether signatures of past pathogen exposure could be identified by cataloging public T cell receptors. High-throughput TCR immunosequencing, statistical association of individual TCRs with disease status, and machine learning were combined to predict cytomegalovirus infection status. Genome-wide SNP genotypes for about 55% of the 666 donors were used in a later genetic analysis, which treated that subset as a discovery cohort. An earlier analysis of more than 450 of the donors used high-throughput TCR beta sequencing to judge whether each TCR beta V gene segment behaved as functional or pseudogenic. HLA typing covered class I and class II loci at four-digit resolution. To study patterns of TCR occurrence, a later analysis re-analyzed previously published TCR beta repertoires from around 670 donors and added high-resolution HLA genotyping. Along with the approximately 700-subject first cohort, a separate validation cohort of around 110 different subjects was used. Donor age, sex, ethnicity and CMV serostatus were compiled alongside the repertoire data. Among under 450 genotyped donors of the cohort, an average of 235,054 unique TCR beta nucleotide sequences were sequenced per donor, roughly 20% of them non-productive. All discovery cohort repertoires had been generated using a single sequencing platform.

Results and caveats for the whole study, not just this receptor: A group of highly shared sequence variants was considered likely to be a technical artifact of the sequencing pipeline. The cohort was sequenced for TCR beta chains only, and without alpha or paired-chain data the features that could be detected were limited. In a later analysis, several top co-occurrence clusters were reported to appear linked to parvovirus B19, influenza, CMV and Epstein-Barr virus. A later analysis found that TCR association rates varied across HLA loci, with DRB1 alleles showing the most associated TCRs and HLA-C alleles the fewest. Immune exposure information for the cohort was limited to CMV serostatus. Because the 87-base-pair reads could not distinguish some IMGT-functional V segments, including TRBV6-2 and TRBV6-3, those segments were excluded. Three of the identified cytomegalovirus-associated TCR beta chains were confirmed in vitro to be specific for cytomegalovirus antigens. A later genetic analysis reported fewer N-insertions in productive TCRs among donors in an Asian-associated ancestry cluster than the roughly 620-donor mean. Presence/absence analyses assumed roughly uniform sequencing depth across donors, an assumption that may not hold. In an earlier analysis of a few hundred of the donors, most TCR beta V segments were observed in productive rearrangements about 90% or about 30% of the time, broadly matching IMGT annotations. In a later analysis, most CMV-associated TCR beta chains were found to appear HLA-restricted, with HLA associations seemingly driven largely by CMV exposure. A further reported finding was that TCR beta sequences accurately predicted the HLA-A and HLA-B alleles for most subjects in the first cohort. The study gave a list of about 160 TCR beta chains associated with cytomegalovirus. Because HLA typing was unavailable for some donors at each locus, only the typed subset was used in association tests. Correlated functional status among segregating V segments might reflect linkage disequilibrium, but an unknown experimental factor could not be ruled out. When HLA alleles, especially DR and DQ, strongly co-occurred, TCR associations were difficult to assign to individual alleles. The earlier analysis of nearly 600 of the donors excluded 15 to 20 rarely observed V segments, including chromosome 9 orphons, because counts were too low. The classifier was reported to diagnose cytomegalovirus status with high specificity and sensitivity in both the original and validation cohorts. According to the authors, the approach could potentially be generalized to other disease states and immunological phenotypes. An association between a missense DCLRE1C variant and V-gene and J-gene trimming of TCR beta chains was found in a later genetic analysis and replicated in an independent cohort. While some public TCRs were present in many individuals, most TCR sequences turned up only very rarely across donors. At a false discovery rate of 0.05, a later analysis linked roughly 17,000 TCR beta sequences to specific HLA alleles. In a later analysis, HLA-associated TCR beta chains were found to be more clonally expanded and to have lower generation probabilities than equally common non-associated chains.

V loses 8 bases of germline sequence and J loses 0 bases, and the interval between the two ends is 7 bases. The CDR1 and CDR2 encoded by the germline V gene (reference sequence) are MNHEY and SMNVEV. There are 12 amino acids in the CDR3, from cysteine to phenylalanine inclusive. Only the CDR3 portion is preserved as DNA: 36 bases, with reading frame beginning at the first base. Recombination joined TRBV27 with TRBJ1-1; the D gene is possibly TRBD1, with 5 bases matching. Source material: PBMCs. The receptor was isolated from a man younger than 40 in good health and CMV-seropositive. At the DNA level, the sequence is TGTGCCAGCTACAGGTTGAACACTGAAGCTTTCTTT. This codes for CASYRLNTEAFF.